The 7 T cell receptor beta chains presented below share a single source sample, sequenced in a study of blood T cells in healthy people across ages. Primed by a sample-barcoded 5' primer and a J-beta primer mix, a second PCR proceeded for about 6 to 12 cycles. TCRdb redid the calling of the 5' RACE reads with MiXCR, one entry per CDR3 protein. In the table there are 720,000 or so distinct CDR3 sequences, roughly two fifths of which are singletons. The sequenced sample consisted of blood. These receptors came from a man at least 80 years old in good health.

The chain recombines TRBV20-1 with TRBJ2-7, with D hard to call. This CDR3 spans 14 amino acids. CDR1 is DFQATT, CDR2 SNEGSKA, per germline (reference sequence). Trimming cost V 0 bases and J 0 bases, with 9 bases left between them. The CDR3 DNA sequence: TGCAGTGCTAGAGATATTGGCAGCTCCTACGAGCAGTACTTC. Protein product: CSARDIGSSYEQYF.

This clonotype was recorded only once. As DNA, the CDR3 is TGTGCCTGGGAAACAGGGGGCGAGACCCAGTACTTC. It yields the protein CAWETGGETQYF. This chain joins TRBV30 and TRBJ2-5; 9 bases are a match to TRBD1. Germline V CDR1 and CDR2: GTSNPN, SVGIG (reference sequence). The V segment lost 5 bases and the J segment 5 bases; nucleotides outside the gene matches: 3. This CDR3 contains 12 residues.

For this clonotype: Germline and junction disagree at one end, which may indicate a read error. The rearrangement uses TRBV9 and TRBJ2-1; TRBD2 matches 11 bases. Germline CDR1 reads SGDLS; CDR2 reads YYNGEE. This CDR3 region has 14 residues. The CDR3 sequence: CAGSGTSGNNERFF. CDR3 in DNA: TGTGCCGGATCCGGGACTAGCGGTAACAATGAGCGGTTCTTC.

This clonotype was seen only a few times. This rearrangement joins TRBV20-1 to TRBJ1-2; 8 bases map to TRBD1. V trimming: 0 bases; J trimming: 4 bases; junction bases outside the gene matches: 7. Germline V CDR1 and CDR2: DFQATT, SNEGSKA (reference sequence). This CDR3 comprises 15 residues. In DNA form, the CDR3 reads TGCAGTGCTAGAGAAGGAGGGACAGGCAGCTATGGCTACACCTTC. It encodes CSAREGGTGSYGYTF.

This clonotype was seen repeatedly, ten times or more. This rearrangement joins TRBV27 to TRBJ2-2; D is unresolved. Trimming pared 2 bases from V and 0 bases from J, leaving 13 bases between. This CDR3 is built from 17 residues. Germline lookup yields CDR1 MNHEY and CDR2 SMNVEV (reference sequence). The CDR3: CASSLGLGAANTGELFF. In nucleotides, the CDR3 is TGTGCCAGCAGTTTAGGTTTAGGCGCCGCGAACACCGGGGAGCTGTTTTTT.

The rearrangement joins TRBV27 to TRBJ1-1; 9 positions agree with TRBD1. V shed 6 bases and J 11 bases; nucleotides not matched to a gene: 10. Germline CDR1 is MNHEY and CDR2 is SMNVEV (reference sequence). CDR3 length: 13 residues. CDR3 in DNA: TGTGCCAGCAGCCCTCTTAACAGGGGGCAGGCTTTCTTT. This translates into CASSPLNRGQAFF.

The rearrangement joins TRBV2 to TRBJ1-2; TRBD1 aligns across 8 bases. This CDR3 spans 13 amino acids. The J segment lost 5 bases and the V segment lost 6 bases, leaving 5 bases of the junction unmatched. Germline V CDR1 and CDR2: SNHLY, FYNNEI. The CDR3 coding sequence is TGTGCCAGCAGGGACAGGGCTGATTATGGCTACACCTTC. It is translated as CASRDRADYGYTF.